Listed below are T cell receptor beta chains from one sample, sequenced in a study of cytomegalovirus exposure and HLA in healthy donors. Assay: immunoSEQ multiplex PCR; the TCRdb copy retains only in-frame clones and omits some. This table holds 150,000 to 200,000 clones, roughly 80% found once. The specimen sequenced was PBMCs. The receptor source for this set is a woman aged 45 to 65 in good health and CMV-seronegative. CDR3s include the opening cysteine and the closing phenylalanine or tryptophan. The D gene is left open where the match is weak. Clone sizes are given selectively: once, few, many, or a class where the clone is expanded.

v_call	d_call	clone_size	j_call	cdr3_nt	cdr3_aa
TRBV7-9	NA	NA	TRBJ2-7	TGTGCCAGCAGCCCCAGGGAAGGTAGCTCCTACGAGCAGTACTTC	CASSPREGSSYEQYF
TRBV5-1	TRBD2	NA	TRBJ2-5	TGCGCCAGCAGCTACACCGGGACTACCAAAGAGACCCAGTACTTC	CASSYTGTTKETQYF
TRBV12-5	TRBD1	NA	TRBJ1-2	TGTGCTAGTGGTTTGGTAGTCAGGGGGCAGGGCTATGGCTACACCTTC	CASGLVVRGQGYGYTF
TRBV28	NA	once	TRBJ1-1	TGTGCCAGCAGTTCGACCGGGAGCCCTGTGAACACTGAAGCTTTCTTT	CASSSTGSPVNTEAFF
TRBV6-1	TRBD1	NA	TRBJ2-1	TGTGCCAGCAGCTTTACCGGACAGGGGGGAAATGAGCAGTTCTTC	CASSFTGQGGNEQFF
TRBV6-5	TRBD1	NA	TRBJ1-5	TGTGCCAGCAGTTACACTGGACAGGGCGACCAGCCCCAGCATTTT	CASSYTGQGDQPQHF
TRBV6-1	TRBD2	NA	TRBJ2-2	TGTGCCAGCAGGGGACTAGCAGAGACCGGGGAGCTGTTTTTT	CASRGLAETGELFF
TRBV2	TRBD1	NA	TRBJ2-1	TGTGCCAGCAATGAGGACAGGAACAACAATGAGCAGTTCTTC	CASNEDRNNNEQFF
TRBV6-4	TRBD1	NA	TRBJ2-7	TGTGCCACACCTCCGGGACAGGGGAACCACGAGCAGTACTTC	CATPPGQGNHEQYF
TRBV15	TRBD1	NA	TRBJ2-7	TGTGCCACCAGCCCGGACAGGGAGGCTTCCTACGAGCAGTACTTC	CATSPDREASYEQYF
TRBV18	TRBD1	once	TRBJ1-6	TGTGCCAGCTCACCGGGACAGGGGGATAATTCACCCCTCCACTTT	CASSPGQGDNSPLHF
TRBV7-8	NA	NA	TRBJ1-1	TGTGCCAGCAGCGCCATCAGAATTGAAGCTTTCTTT	CASSAIRIEAFF
TRBV27	NA	NA	TRBJ2-3	TGTGCCAGCGCGTGGCCGGGTCGGGCAGATACGCAGTATTTT	CASAWPGRADTQYF
TRBV18	NA	NA	TRBJ2-7	TGTGCCAGCTCACCGGGGTCCGCGGGGTCCTACGAGCAGTACTTC	CASSPGSAGSYEQYF
TRBV9	NA	few	TRBJ1-1	TGTGCCAGCAGCGGCACGGCGGGGAACACTGAAGCTTTCTTT	CASSGTAGNTEAFF
TRBV5-1	TRBD1	NA	TRBJ1-1	TGCGCCAGCAGCCCTACAGGGGGCGCGCGGAACACTGAAGCTTTCTTT	CASSPTGGARNTEAFF
TRBV7-2	TRBD2	NA	TRBJ2-3	TGTGCCAGCAGCTTACTCCTAGCGGGGGGTGATACGCAGTATTTT	CASSLLLAGGDTQYF
TRBV11-2	TRBD1	NA	TRBJ1-6	TGTGCCAGCAGCTCACGGACAGGGGGCAGGTCACCCCTCCACTTT	CASSSRTGGRSPLHF
TRBV19	NA	NA	TRBJ1-5	TGTGCCAGTAGTATAATGTATAGCAATCAGCCCCAGCATTTT	CASSIMYSNQPQHF
TRBV6-6	NA	NA	TRBJ2-7	TGTGCCAGCAGTTACGAGGGTTACGAGCAGTACTTC	CASSYEGYEQYF
TRBV6-5	TRBD2	NA	TRBJ2-3	TGTGCCAGCAGTCGCCGGACTAGCGGGGAAGATACGCAGTATTTT	CASSRRTSGEDTQYF
TRBV6-5	TRBD1	NA	TRBJ2-1	TGTGCCAGCAGTCGGGGACAGGGTTACAATGAGCAGTTCTTC	CASSRGQGYNEQFF
TRBV18	NA	NA	TRBJ2-7	TGTGCCAGCTCACCGCAGGACAAGTCCTACGAGCAGTACTTC	CASSPQDKSYEQYF
TRBV20-1	NA	NA	TRBJ2-5	TGCAGTGCTAGCTTAGAGACCCAGTACTTC	CSASLETQYF
TRBV7-2	NA	NA	TRBJ1-2	TGTGCCAGCAGCTTAAACACAGATCGGAACTATGGCTACACCTTC	CASSLNTDRNYGYTF
TRBV14	NA	NA	TRBJ2-7	TGTGCCAGCAGCCAAGACTCCGGGCAGGGGGGCTCCTACGAGCAGTACTTC	CASSQDSGQGGSYEQYF
TRBV19	TRBD1	once	TRBJ1-2	TGTGCCAGTAGTACCGGGACAGGGACTAACTATGGCTACACCTTC	CASSTGTGTNYGYTF
TRBV7-2	NA	NA	TRBJ2-1	TGTGCCAGCAGCTTATACAGGTTGTCACACAATGAGCAGTTCTTC	CASSLYRLSHNEQFF
TRBV7-9	TRBD1	NA	TRBJ1-3	TGTGCCAGCAGCCCCTTACAGGGGAAGTCGGGAAACACCATATATTTT	CASSPLQGKSGNTIYF